Detailed here is one T cell receptor beta chain. The target antigen is unknown. Described time point: week 23, last vaccination. Mutant IDH1 20-mer peptide, at 300 ug, made up each vaccine dose, with topical imiquimod. The CDR3 length is 16 residues. Germline V gene lookup returns CDR1 MDHEN and CDR2 SYDVKM. The germline V and J ends were trimmed by 5 bases and 0 bases, with 16 bases remaining between them. The data belong to a study of a mutant IDH1 vaccine in newly diagnosed glioma. The method was immunoSEQ multiplex PCR; TCRdb's version includes in-frame clones alone and lacks a portion of them. The repertoire holds about 82,000 clones, with approximately 85% as singletons.

Sequenced here: PBMCs, sampled from a glioma patient whose treatment included an IDH1 peptide vaccine. The sequence derives from a man aged 25-40 years with glioma. Some clones in this sample may be carry-over from other donors' samples. V gene TRBV28 combines with J gene TRBJ1-1; D is uncertain. DNA for the CDR3: TGTGCCAGCAGTCCACGCCCTAGTTACATGAACACTGAAGCTTTCTTT. Translating gives CASSPRPSYMNTEAFF.